This passage covers 16 T cell receptor beta chains from one sample sequenced in a study of blood T cell repertoires in COVID-19. Clones were sequenced by immunoSEQ multiplex PCR, and TCRdb holds only the in-frame ones, with some missing. The data contain 270,000 or so clones, approximately 91% of them singletons. Sequencing was performed on PBMCs or T cells enriched from blood (not recorded which). The origin of the receptors is a woman aged 40 to 49 with acute COVID-19.

Only a few counts were recorded for this clone. The chain carries TRBV5-1 and TRBJ1-4; tentative D call: TRBD1 (5 bases). In germline, CDR1 is SGHRS, CDR2 YFSETQ. The length of the CDR3 is 16 residues. The V end lost 4 bases, the J end lost 0 bases, and 13 bases lay between the germline ends. The CDR3 bases are TGCGCCAGCAGCCCCGGAGACAGCCCAACTAATGAAAAACTGTTTTTT. Protein: CASSPGDSPTNEKLFF.

This chain links TRBV7-2 with TRBJ1-2, with TRBD1 matching over 8 bases. Germline V gives CDR1 SGHTA, CDR2 FQGNSA. The ends lost 4 bases at V and 6 bases at J; junction bases unmatched: 7. This CDR3 region has 14 residues. The CDR3 here is CASSSQGALDGYTF. In nucleotides, the CDR3 is TGTGCCAGCAGCTCCCAGGGGGCGCTGGATGGCTACACCTTC. Supplemented by reference TRBV7-2 and TRBJ1-2, the full variable domain reads GAGVSQSPSNKVTEKGKDVELRCDPISGHTALYWYRQSLGQGLEFLIYFQGNSAPDKSGLPSDRFSAERTGGSVSTLTIQRTQQEDSAVYLCASSSQGALDGYTFGSGTRLTVV.

V is TRBV18 and J is TRBJ2-5; unclear D gene. The CDR3 sequence is 13 residues long. Germline V gives CDR1 KGHSH, CDR2 LQKENI. Trimming removed 3 bases at V and 0 bases at J, with 5 bases between. Here the CDR3 reads CASSPEYQETQYF. As DNA, the CDR3 is TGTGCCAGCTCACCTGAGTACCAAGAGACCCAGTACTTC.

As DNA, the CDR3 is TGTGCCAGCAGTGCCCGACAGGGGACTAATGAAAAACTGTTTTTT. Amino acids: CASSARQGTNEKLFF. The chain carries TRBV2 and TRBJ1-4; 8 nucleotides align to TRBD1. Germline trimming cut 4 bases from V and 2 bases from J; bases unmatched to any gene: 3. CDR3 size: 15 residues. Germline assignment: CDR1 SNHLY and CDR2 FYNNEI. The full variable domain, completed using reference TRBV2 and TRBJ1-4, is EPEVTQTPSHQVTQMGQEVILRCVPISNHLYFYWYRQILGQKVEFLVSFYNNEISEKSEIFDDQFSVERPDGSNFTLKIRSTKLEDSAMYFCASSARQGTNEKLFFGSGTQLSVL.

In regard to this clone: The same CDR3 can be traced to other DNA sequences in this sample. The V call is TRBV2, the J call TRBJ2-1; 11 bases fit TRBD2. The V gene's germline CDR1 is SNHLY and CDR2 FYNNEI. The CDR3 length is 14 residues. Trimming at V came to 4 bases and at J to 6 bases, leaving 2 bases not matched to a gene. CDR3 sequence (DNA): TGTGCCAGCAGTGTGCTAGCGGGAGGCAATGAGCAGTTCTTC. Its protein is CASSVLAGGNEQFF.

The rearrangement links TRBV10-1 to TRBJ2-5, with 7 positions matching TRBD1. CDR3 length equals 12 residues. J was trimmed by 2 bases and V by 6 bases; bases with no gene match: 0. CDR1 and CDR2 (germline): WNHNN, SYGVQD (reference sequence). The CDR3 sequence: CASRDRQETQYF. The CDR3 coding sequence is TGCGCCAGCAGGGACAGGCAAGAGACCCAGTACTTC.

The chain links TRBV11-2 to TRBJ2-1; perhaps TRBD2 as D (6 bases). Trimming stripped 1 base from V and 10 bases from J, with 8 bases between. Germline values: CDR1 SGHAT, CDR2 FQNNGV. This CDR3 contains 12 residues. The CDR3 loop is CASSLAGDEQFF. The CDR3 region has the DNA TGTGCCAGCAGCTTAGCGGGGGACGAGCAGTTCTTC. Looking up the rest from reference TRBV11-2 and TRBJ2-1 gives the full variable domain: EAGVAQSPRYKIIEKRQSVAFWCNPISGHATLYWYQQILGQGPKLLIQFQNNGVVDDSQLPKDRFSAERLKGVDSTLKIQPAKLEDSAVYLCASSLAGDEQFFGPGTRLTVL.

The chain joins TRBV5-1 to TRBJ2-7; possible D gene TRBD1, 5 bases. The CDR3 contains 12 residues. Trimming left V 1 base short and J 3 bases short, with 5 bases between. Germline lookup yields CDR1 SGHRS and CDR2 YFSETQ. CDR3 in amino acids: CASSLRGYEQYF. In DNA form, the CDR3 reads TGCGCCAGCAGCTTGAGGGGCTACGAGCAGTACTTC. Drawing the rest from reference TRBV5-1 and TRBJ2-7, the complete variable domain is KAGVTQTPRYLIKTRGQQVTLSCSPISGHRSVSWYQQTPGQGLQFLFEYFSETQRNKGNFPGRFSGRQFSNSRSEMNVSTLELGDSALYLCASSLRGYEQYFGPGTRLTVT.

The chain combines TRBV9 with TRBJ2-1, with D possibly matching TRBD2 (6 bases). Germline V gene sequence: CDR1 SGDLS, CDR2 YYNGEE. The CDR3 extends over 15 amino acids. V lost 3 bases, J lost 3 bases, and 13 bases lay in between. The CDR3 DNA is TGTGCCAGCAGCGCAGGCGGGACTTACTACAATGAGCAGTTCTTC. Its protein is CASSAGGTYYNEQFF.

This clone was detected only once. J is TRBJ2-5 and V is TRBV5-1; TRBD1 might be the D (5 bases). Germline CDR1 SGHRS, CDR2 YFSETQ. This CDR3 spans 11 amino acids. The CDR3 region is CAVQVQETQYF. The CDR3 coding sequence is TGCGCAGTACAGGTCCAAGAGACCCAGTACTTC.

The chain has TRBV13 and TRBJ2-3; 9 nucleotides align to TRBD2. The CDR3 covers 15 residues. V was pared by 1 base and J by 5 bases, with 4 bases of the junction left unmatched. Germline values: CDR1 PRHDT, CDR2 FYEKMQ (reference sequence). The CDR3 sequence is CASSLERGAGDTQYF. CDR3 DNA sequence: TGTGCCAGCAGCTTAGAGCGGGGGGCGGGAGATACGCAGTATTTT. Full variable domain (remainder filled in from reference TRBV13 and TRBJ2-3): AAGVIQSPRHLIKEKRETATLKCYPIPRHDTVYWYQQGPGQDPQFLISFYEKMQSDKGSIPDRFSAQQFSDYHSELNMSSLELGDSALYFCASSLERGAGDTQYFGPGTRLTVL.

The chain combines TRBV30 with TRBJ1-6; TRBD1 aligns across 9 bases. This CDR3 spans 16 amino acids. The germline V gene encodes CDR1 GTSNPN and CDR2 SVGIG (reference sequence). The trim removed 5 bases at V and 9 bases at J, leaving 14 bases unmatched. The CDR3 spells CAWGYPGQGRSSPLHF. The CDR3 coding sequence is TGTGCCTGGGGTTATCCGGGACAGGGTCGGAGTTCACCCCTCCACTTT.

This rearrangement joins TRBV19 to TRBJ2-6; a weak D match, TRBD1 (6 bases). The CDR3 loop spans 15 amino acids. The V and J ends lost 6 bases and 4 bases respectively, with 13 bases between them. Germline lookup yields CDR1 LNHDA and CDR2 SQIVND (reference sequence). The CDR3 nucleotides read TGTGCCAGTAGGAGACAGGTCTTCGGGGCCAACGTCCTGACTTTC. Translation gives CASRRQVFGANVLTF.

The genes are TRBV5-6 and TRBJ2-3; weak D call: TRBD1 (5 bases). CDR3 length equals 15 residues. In germline, CDR1 is SGHDT, CDR2 YYEEEE. V gave up 4 bases and J gave up 2 bases, with 14 bases separating them. DNA for the CDR3: TGTGCCAGCAGCAGGGGATCGGCGGTCACAGATACGCAGTATTTT. It yields the protein CASSRGSAVTDTQYF.

V is TRBV6-1 and J is TRBJ2-7; D gene ambiguous. The CDR3 has 15 residues. CDR1 MNHNS and CDR2 SASEGT come from the germline V gene. The V end lost 0 bases, the J end lost 2 bases, and 11 bases lay between the germline ends. The CDR3 sequence is CASSEAAVGAYEQYF. The CDR3 DNA is TGTGCCAGCAGTGAAGCGGCGGTGGGTGCCTACGAGCAGTACTTC.

The sample holds one count of this clone. V and J are TRBV10-3 and TRBJ2-5; TRBD2 aligns across 10 bases. V gave up 6 bases and J gave up 2 bases; unmatched junction bases: 15. This CDR3 has 18 residues. Germline V gives CDR1 ENHRY, CDR2 SYGVKD. The CDR3 DNA is TGTGCCATCAGCCACAAGGCTAGCGGGGGCATTGAGCAAGAGACCCAGTACTTC. Translation gives CAISHKASGGIEQETQYF.